The subject of this entry is one TCR beta chain. Its matching antigen is unknown. Germline V gene lookup returns CDR1 DFQATT and CDR2 SNEGSKA (reference sequence). V lost 6 bases and J 8 bases, leaving 17 bases between the germline ends. The CDR3 spans 14 residues. The CDR3 regions of TCR beta were amplified from RNA transcripts. RT-PCR in the first round (using the HTBI primer set) targeted the TCR CDR3. MiXCR was run by TCRdb on the multiplex PCR reads, yielding one entry per CDR3 protein. The sample has 500,000 to 650,000 distinct CDR3 sequences; 14% are singletons. Those with hyperthyroidism were 18 to 65 years old, newly diagnosed, and ill for under 2 months. Cells are PBMCs isolated from around 9.4 ml of fresh blood. This record belongs to a study of T cells in Graves' hyperthyroidism and ophthalmopathy. Study outcomes and limitations: Most expanded thyroid clonotypes above 0.001 also appeared in blood.

The rearrangement links TRBV20-1 to TRBJ1-6, with D possibly matching TRBD1 (6 bases). The TCR originated in a middle-aged woman with Graves' hyperthyroidism. The sequencing sample was made of blood. For the CDR3, the DNA is TGCAGTGCCCCTGGGACACGCTCGGATTCACCCCTCCACTTT. Amino acid sequence: CSAPGTRSDSPLHF.